The present T cell receptor (beta chain) was sequenced within a study of blood T cell repertoires in COVID-19. At the level of the study: The United States, Italy and Spain provided the acute and convalescent COVID-19 samples. PBMCs, B-cell-depleted T cells, or T cells were the source of the cDNA or gDNA that made up the material.

Per the germline V gene, CDR1 is SNHLY and CDR2 is FYNNEI. After removal of 4 bases from V and 3 bases from J, the junction contained 6 bases not matched to a gene. CDR3 size: 16 residues. In the study's own analysis: Reference gene primers were amplified, and this amplification served to estimate nucleated cell counts. Profiling relied on immunoSEQ multiplex PCR, and the TCRdb table lists in-frame clones only, not all of them. Clone size and V and J calls were adopted from that table, with D and trimming inferred from the DNA. The table records around 300,000 clones, about nine tenths of them present only once.

The sequenced material came from peripheral blood. The genes are TRBV2 and TRBJ2-3; TRBD2 matches at 11 bases. This TCR came from a man aged 45-65 years with acute or convalescent COVID-19. CDR3 sequence: CASSGGLAVYTDTQYF. Here the CDR3 DNA reads TGTGCCAGCAGTGGGGGACTAGCGGTATATACAGATACGCAGTATTTT.